Listed below are T cell receptor beta chains from one sample, sequenced in a study of shared clonotypes between healthy human individuals. Profiling relied on immunoSEQ multiplex PCR, and the TCRdb table lists in-frame clones only, not all of them. Among roughly 300,000 clones, over 70% were seen once, and the ten largest hold roughly 10%. Sequenced sample: memory CD4+ T cells sorted from blood. The receptors come from a young man in good health. The conserved cysteine and the conserved F or W are not part of the CDR3 here.

v_gene: TRBV5-5; len: 12; CDR3aa: ASSWDRVPYEQY
v_gene: TRBV6-1; len: 9; CDR3aa: ASMRGAEAF
v_gene: TRBV7-2; len: 9; CDR3aa: ASSLGREAH
v_gene: TRBV28; len: 14; CDR3aa: ASSPTGQTMNTEAF
v_gene: TRBV4-3; len: 14; CDR3aa: ASSRSGTPRVEKLF
v_gene: TRBV19; len: 13; CDR3aa: ASSMRVVSFYEQY
v_gene: TRBV5-1; len: 13; CDR3aa: ASSLGTGSSYEQY
v_gene: TRBV28; len: 10; CDR3aa: ASSSSGTEQF
v_gene: TRBV30; len: 13; CDR3aa: AWSVTTGGSKKLF
v_gene: TRBV19; len: 12; CDR3aa: ASSLSLAQDTQY
v_gene: TRBV2; len: 11; CDR3aa: ASANGPTYEQY
v_gene: TRBV5-3; len: 13; CDR3aa: ARSSRTNRYAIQY
v_gene: TRBV7-3; len: 14; CDR3aa: ASSPGGSGSYNEQF
v_gene: TRBV15; len: 11; CDR3aa: ATKRNRGDEQF
v_gene: TRBV5-1; len: 13; CDR3aa: ASSLAIGADTEAF
v_gene: TRBV19; len: 10; CDR3aa: ASKQGDQPQH
v_gene: TRBV6-6; len: 12; CDR3aa: AIGKPGVYNEQF
v_gene: TRBV5-1; len: 13; CDR3aa: ASSWLAGGSGELF
v_gene: TRBV5-8; len: 11; CDR3aa: ASSLTVGYTQY
v_gene: TRBV27; len: 10; CDR3aa: ASSPNWNEQF
v_gene: TRBV5-6; len: 13; CDR3aa: ASSFSPSGAYEQY
v_gene: TRBV9; len: 12; CDR3aa: ASSASPEGATQY
v_gene: TRBV27; len: 13; CDR3aa: ASAYRAPNLYEQY
v_gene: TRBV9; len: 13; CDR3aa: ASSAGGESNEKLF
v_gene: TRBV7-8; len: 12; CDR3aa: ASSHSGTGFGYT
v_gene: TRBV6-1; len: 11; CDR3aa: AHRTGGYNEQF
v_gene: TRBV6-1; len: 11; CDR3aa: ASSATVNTEAF
v_gene: TRBV5-1; len: 13; CDR3aa: ASSSTGSLTDTQY
v_gene: TRBV2; len: 13; CDR3aa: ASSNPPGFGTEAF
v_gene: TRBV28; len: 13; CDR3aa: ASRPPSGAGNTIY
v_gene: TRBV19; len: 13; CDR3aa: ASSVRQGKRNTIY
v_gene: TRBV7-2; len: 13; CDR3aa: ASRNQGADYNEQF
v_gene: TRBV7-8; len: 11; CDR3aa: ASRDRGRREAF
v_gene: TRBV6-6; len: 14; CDR3aa: ASSTPGQGAIGELF
v_gene: TRBV19; len: 12; CDR3aa: ASSIGRGSISQY
v_gene: TRBV5-1; len: 12; CDR3aa: ASNEGASTGELF
v_gene: TRBV11-2; len: 12; CDR3aa: ASSPTGPTGELF
v_gene: TRBV7-3; len: 11; CDR3aa: ASSLTWRSEAF
v_gene: TRBV28; len: 13; CDR3aa: ASSIPGLGDNEQF
v_gene: TRBV6-1; len: 14; CDR3aa: ASSEGALALAYEQY
v_gene: TRBV5-1; len: 14; CDR3aa: ASSLSGGRTSGELF
v_gene: TRBV19; len: 14; CDR3aa: ASKGGWSVFHNEQF
v_gene: TRBV27; len: 16; CDR3aa: ASSLRPRQGGLDNEQF
v_gene: TRBV7-8; len: 16; CDR3aa: ASSLLAGQGSYVTEAF
v_gene: TRBV9; len: 11; CDR3aa: ASSVNPNNEQF
v_gene: TRBV27; len: 12; CDR3aa: ASSFRDRDYGYT
v_gene: TRBV5-1; len: 12; CDR3aa: ASTITGGRTEAF
v_gene: TRBV20-1; len: 9; CDR3aa: TKQRGETQY
v_gene: TRBV6-5; len: 12; CDR3aa: ASSPVSGANVLT
v_gene: TRBV6-1; len: 13; CDR3aa: ASSDRGRGNNEQF
v_gene: TRBV5-6; len: 12; CDR3aa: ASSLPGRSYEQY
v_gene: TRBV4-2; len: 14; CDR3aa: ASSQDQSRGNTEAF
v_gene: TRBV10-2; len: 13; CDR3aa: ASSGTSGEGNEQF
v_gene: TRBV5-6; len: 13; CDR3aa: ASSSGQGRYNEQF